The clone carrying this TCR beta chain was counted between two and nine times. Its antigen is as yet unknown. TCRdb recomputed calls from the RT-PCR reads with MiXCR, one row per CDR3 protein. The repertoire has around 580,000 distinct CDR3 sequences, approximately 15% of them found once; the top ten carry around 10%. These data originate in a study of response to subunit inactivated influenza vaccine. Study-level findings and limits: Authors suggested each seasonal flu vaccination may recruit only limited numbers of new T cells.

The CDR3 sequence is 13 residues long. Per germline, CDR1 ENHRY and CDR2 SYGVKD. V was trimmed by 2 bases and J by 0 bases, leaving 3 bases between them. The source material was PBMCs from blood, sampled about 11 days after vaccination. This clonotype originated in a man in his forties or fifties who received an inactivated influenza vaccine. The V call is TRBV10-3, the J call TRBJ2-3; D is uncertain. CDR3 DNA sequence: TGTGCCATCAGTGAGACCAGCACAGATACGCAGTATTTT. Protein product: CAISETSTDTQYF.